These 5 T cell receptor beta chains came from one sample sequenced in a study of blood T cell repertoires in COVID-19. Repertoires were generated with immunoSEQ multiplex PCR, while TCRdb's copy carries only in-frame clones and drops some. The data hold 250,000 to 300,000 clones, with 88% observed a single time. The specimen sequenced was PBMCs or T cells enriched from blood (not recorded which). The receptor set was obtained from a woman aged 25 to 39 who had recovered from COVID-19.

This clone was found once. CDR3 region: CASRYPGQGYGYTF. CDR3 coding DNA: TGTGCCAGCAGATACCCGGGACAGGGCTATGGCTACACCTTC. The chain has TRBV6-5 and TRBJ1-2; the match to TRBD1 covers 9 bases. The CDR3 runs to 14 residues. Per germline, CDR1 MNHEY and CDR2 SVGAGI. The trim removed 6 bases at V and 4 bases at J, leaving 6 bases unmatched.

The chain has TRBV5-4 and TRBJ2-3; TRBD2 aligns across 9 bases. With V trimmed by 0 bases and J by 0 bases, 2 bases remained unmatched. CDR1 and CDR2 (germline): SGHNT, YYREEE (reference sequence). CDR3 size: 16 residues. CDR3 in amino acids: CASSLALAGSTDTQYF. The CDR3 DNA reads TGTGCCAGCAGCTTGGCTCTAGCGGGAAGCACAGATACGCAGTATTTT.

The CDR3 loop is CASSGEQGDPHNEKLFF. The CDR3 DNA sequence: TGCGCCAGCAGCGGTGAACAGGGTGACCCCCATAATGAAAAACTGTTTTTT. This chain connects TRBV4-1 to TRBJ1-4; D perhaps matches TRBD1 (6 bases). The CDR3 sequence is 17 residues long. Trimming removed 5 bases at V and 4 bases at J, with 20 bases between. Germline V gene sequence: CDR1 MGHRA, CDR2 YSYEKL.

The V call is TRBV3-1 (or the pseudogene TRBV3-2), the J call TRBJ2-1; D possibly corresponds to TRBD2 (7 bases). Trimming removed 4 bases at V and 6 bases at J, with 13 bases between. Germline lookup yields CDR1 LGHDT and CDR2 YNNKEL (reference sequence). The CDR3 length is 14 residues. CDR3 nucleotides: TGTGCCAGCAGCCCCCCGCGGGGGCTCAATGAGCAGTTCTTC. As protein: CASSPPRGLNEQFF.

The V and J genes are TRBV10-3 and TRBJ1-6; D gene ambiguous. CDR3 length: 16 residues. V lost 3 bases to trimming and J lost 0 bases, with 9 bases between them. CDR1 ENHRY and CDR2 SYGVKD come from the germline V gene. The CDR3 spells CAISDRGSSYNSPLHF. DNA of the CDR3: TGTGCCATCAGTGATCGGGGTAGCTCCTATAATTCACCCCTCCACTTT.